The sequence of this TCR beta chain was determined in a study of blood T cells in healthy people across ages. Study-level results: In long-lived donors, naive CD4+ cell counts and diversity exceeded those of aged donors. Getting older went along with TCR beta diversity per million T cells dropping roughly linearly. Strong correlation linked observed beta diversity and percent naive T cells.

This CDR3 region has 16 residues. Trimming took 2 bases from V and 5 from J; bases not matched to a gene: 9. Germline values: CDR1 SGDLS, CDR2 YYNGEE. Combining a sample-barcoded 5' primer with a J-beta primer mix, a second PCR ran for roughly 7 to 11 cycles. TCRdb fed the 5' RACE reads into MiXCR, producing one record per CDR3 protein. The sample has around 800,000 distinct CDR3 sequences; about 62% are singletons. This clonotype is a singleton in its sample. Its antigen is not known. This sequence joins TRBV9 and TRBJ2-3; TRBD2 matches at 9 bases. The sequence derives from a man aged 25-45 years in good health. Material for sequencing was blood. CDR3 sequence (DNA): TGTGCCAGCAGCGTCACCTCTAGCGGGGTGGTAGATACGCAGTATTTT. Translating it yields CASSVTSSGVVDTQYF.